The 14 T cell receptor beta chains presented below share a single source sample, sequenced in a study of T cell responses to AZD1222 COVID-19 vaccine. Using immunoSEQ multiplex PCR, the repertoire was profiled, and TCRdb retains in-frame clones only, with some absent. Among about 150,000 clones, around 95% were seen once, and the ten largest hold over 0.95%. This sample comprised peripheral blood, obtained on day 0 of AZD1222 vaccination. Every receptor here comes from an adult in good health.

The rearrangement links TRBV7-9 to TRBJ1-1; tentatively, D is TRBD1 (5 bases). The CDR3 has 12 residues. Germline CDR1 and CDR2: SEHNR and FQNEAQ (reference sequence). The ends were cut back, 5 bases at V and 4 bases at J, with 8 bases in the middle. CDR3 bases: TGTGCCAGCAGCGTAGGGACCACTGAAGCTTTCTTT. This encodes CASSVGTTEAFF.

This chain uses TRBV4-1 with TRBJ1-2, with D uncertain. Deletions cut 8 bases from V and 8 bases from J, with 18 bases between. Germline V gene lookup returns CDR1 MGHRA and CDR2 YSYEKL. CDR3 length: 13 amino acids. Written as DNA, the CDR3 is TGCGCCAGCCGAGGCCCAACTCTGGGGGGCTACACCTTC. Its translation is CASRGPTLGGYTF.

The chain recombines TRBV2 with TRBJ1-1; TRBD1 might be the D (6 bases). V was cut by 7 bases and J by 7 bases, with 16 bases left in between. This CDR3 spans 13 amino acids. The germline V gene encodes CDR1 SNHLY and CDR2 FYNNEI. In DNA form, the CDR3 reads TGTGCCAGCAAAGAGACAGGATTTGGTGAAGCTTTCTTT. Its translation is CASKETGFGEAFF. The full variable domain, rest sourced from reference TRBV2 and TRBJ1-1, is EPEVTQTPSHQVTQMGQEVILRCVPISNHLYFYWYRQILGQKVEFLVSFYNNEISEKSEIFDDQFSVERPDGSNFTLKIRSTKLEDSAMYFCASKETGFGEAFFGQGTRLTVV.

V usage is TRBV2 and J usage is TRBJ2-3, with 7 bases matching TRBD2. This CDR3 has 10 residues. The J segment lost 10 bases and the V segment lost 10 bases, leaving 5 bases of the junction unmatched. Germline loops: CDR1 SNHLY, CDR2 FYNNEI. CDR3 DNA: TGTGCCATCGGGGGGAGGGCGCAGTATTTT. It codes for CAIGGRAQYF.

The rearrangement links TRBV5-6 to TRBJ2-7; perhaps TRBD1 as D (6 bases). Per germline, CDR1 SGHDT and CDR2 YYEEEE. Trimming took off 0 bases at V and 7 bases at J, with 11 bases between the two ends. The CDR3 sequence is 13 residues long. The CDR3 coding sequence is TGTGCCAGCAGCTTGGCCGGGACACGGGAGCAGTACGTC. This codes for CASSLAGTREQYV.

A single count supports this clone. V gene TRBV4-1 combines with J gene TRBJ2-1, with a possible D match to TRBD2 (6 bases). The V end was cut by 3 bases, the J end by 1 base, with 19 bases between. Germline assignment: CDR1 MGHRA and CDR2 YSYEKL. This CDR3 is built from 18 residues. Here the CDR3 DNA reads TGCGCCAGCAGCCATTCCCGACCCGGGGCGGGGTCCTACAATGAGCAGTTCTTC. It codes for CASSHSRPGAGSYNEQFF.

V and J are TRBV7-9 and TRBJ1-4; 7 nucleotides align to TRBD1. The CDR3 length is 16 residues. CDR1 is SEHNR and CDR2 is FQNEAQ in the germline V gene (reference sequence). The V segment lost 1 base and the J segment 7 bases; nucleotides outside the gene matches: 9. The CDR3 sequence: CASSLEFRDSGEKLFF. CDR3 coding DNA: TGTGCCAGCAGCTTAGAGTTCCGGGACAGTGGTGAAAAACTGTTTTTT.

This clone was recorded only once. This chain connects TRBV6-2 or TRBV6-3 to TRBJ1-1, with D hard to call. Germline V gene lookup returns CDR1 MNHEY and CDR2 SVGEGT. There are 14 residues in the CDR3. V dropped 0 bases and J dropped 4 bases, with 9 bases sitting between them. CDR3 loop: CASSYSHGFTEAFF. Here the CDR3 DNA reads TGTGCCAGCAGTTACTCGCACGGATTCACTGAAGCTTTCTTT.

The rearrangement joins TRBV4-1 to TRBJ2-1; D ambiguous. CDR3 length equals 16 residues. Between the trimmed V and J ends, which lost 3 bases and 0 bases, there was a span of 12 bases. Germline-derived CDR1 and CDR2 are MGHRA and YSYEKL. CDR3 bases: TGCGCCAGCAGCCACCCTGGAGCCCACTCCTACAATGAGCAGTTCTTC. It specifies CASSHPGAHSYNEQFF.

The chain uses TRBV5-1 and TRBJ1-5, with 8 bases that match TRBD1. The V gene's germline CDR1 is SGHRS and CDR2 YFSETQ. The CDR3 extends over 14 amino acids. With 3 bases clipped from V and 4 bases from J, the junction kept 3 bases outside the gene matches. CDR3 bases: TGCGCCAGCAGCTATACAGGGGGAAATCAGCCCCAGCATTTT. It codes for CASSYTGGNQPQHF. The whole variable domain, filled in from reference TRBV5-1 and TRBJ1-5, reads KAGVTQTPRYLIKTRGQQVTLSCSPISGHRSVSWYQQTPGQGLQFLFEYFSETQRNKGNFPGRFSGRQFSNSRSEMNVSTLELGDSALYLCASSYTGGNQPQHFGDGTRLSIL.

The V and J genes are TRBV19 and TRBJ1-5; the D gene is possibly TRBD1 (5 bases). The CDR3 spans 16 residues. The germline V gene encodes CDR1 LNHDA and CDR2 SQIVND (reference sequence). Trimming shortened V by 6 bases and J by 0 bases, and 15 bases separated the two germline ends. CDR3 sequence reads: CASSQPPGTSNQPQHF. CDR3 DNA sequence: TGTGCCAGTAGCCAACCCCCCGGGACTAGCAATCAGCCCCAGCATTTT.

The chain has TRBV7-9 and TRBJ2-2; TRBD1 might be the D (6 bases). Germline values: CDR1 SEHNR, CDR2 FQNEAQ (reference sequence). There are 14 residues in the CDR3. V lost 6 bases, J lost 1 base, and 9 bases lay in between. In DNA form, the CDR3 reads TGTGCCAGCAGACGGGGACAGAACACCGGGGAGCTGTTTTTT. This sequence encodes CASRRGQNTGELFF.

This chain connects TRBV5-4 to TRBJ1-6; no reliable D call. Germline loops: CDR1 SGHNT, CDR2 YYREEE (reference sequence). CDR3 length: 15 residues. Trimming pared 3 bases from V and 7 bases from J, leaving 14 bases between. This chain's CDR3 is CASSSWTKMNSPLHF. The CDR3 region has the DNA TGTGCCAGCAGCTCATGGACCAAAATGAATTCACCCCTCCACTTT.

The chain joins TRBV21-1 to TRBJ1-1. TRBV21-1 corresponds to a pseudogene. The CDR3 is 17 residues long. CDR3 DNA sequence: TGTGCCAGCAGCAAAGAGCGGGTGCAGAATTGGAACACTGAAGCTTTCTTT. Its protein is CASSKERVQNWNTEAFF.